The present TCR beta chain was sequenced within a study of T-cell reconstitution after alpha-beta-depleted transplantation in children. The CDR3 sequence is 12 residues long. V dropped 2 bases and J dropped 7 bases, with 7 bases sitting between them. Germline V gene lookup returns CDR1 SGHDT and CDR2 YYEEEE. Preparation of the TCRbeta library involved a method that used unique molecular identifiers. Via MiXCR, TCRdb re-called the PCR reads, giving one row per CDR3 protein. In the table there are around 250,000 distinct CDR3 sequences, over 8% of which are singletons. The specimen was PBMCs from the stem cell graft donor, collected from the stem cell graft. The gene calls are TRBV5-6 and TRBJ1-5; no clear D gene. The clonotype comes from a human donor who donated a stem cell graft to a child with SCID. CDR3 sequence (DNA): TGTGCCAGCAGCTTCATAGGGCAGCCCCAGCATTTT. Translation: CASSFIGQPQHF.